This T cell receptor beta chain was captured by sequencing in a study of control samples from healthy donors and cancer patients. Using immunoSEQ multiplex PCR, the repertoire was profiled, and TCRdb retains in-frame clones only, with some absent. The table lists about 40,000 clones, around nine tenths of them singletons. Germline values: CDR1 SGDLS, CDR2 YYNGEE. Trimming cost V 0 bases and J 11 bases; bases outside gene matches: 9. The CDR3 contains 15 residues. This receptor was taken from a woman between 50 and 59 years old in good health. The rearrangement links TRBV9 to TRBJ2-1, with 9 bases that match TRBD1. The sample consisted of blood. CDR3 loop: CASSVAYWGQGQQFF. As DNA, the CDR3 is TGTGCCAGCAGCGTAGCGTATTGGGGACAGGGCCAGCAGTTCTTC.